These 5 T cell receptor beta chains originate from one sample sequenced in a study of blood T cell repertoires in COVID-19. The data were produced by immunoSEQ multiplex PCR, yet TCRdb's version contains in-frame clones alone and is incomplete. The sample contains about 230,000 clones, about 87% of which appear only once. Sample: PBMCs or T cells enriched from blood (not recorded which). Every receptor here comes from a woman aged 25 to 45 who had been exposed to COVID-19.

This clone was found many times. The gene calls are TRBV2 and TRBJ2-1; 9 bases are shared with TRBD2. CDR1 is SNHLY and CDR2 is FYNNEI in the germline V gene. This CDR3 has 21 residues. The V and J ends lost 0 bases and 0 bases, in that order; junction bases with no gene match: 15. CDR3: CASSEAGWTSVEKSSYNEQFF. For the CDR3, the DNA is TGTGCCAGCAGTGAAGCGGGGTGGACTAGCGTCGAAAAGAGCTCCTACAATGAGCAGTTCTTC.

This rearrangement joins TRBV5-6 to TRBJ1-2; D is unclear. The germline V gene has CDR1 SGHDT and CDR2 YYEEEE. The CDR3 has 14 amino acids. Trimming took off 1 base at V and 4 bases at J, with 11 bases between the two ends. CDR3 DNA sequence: TGTGCCAGCAGCTTGCGACAAAACAGCTATGGCTACACCTTC. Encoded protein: CASSLRQNSYGYTF.

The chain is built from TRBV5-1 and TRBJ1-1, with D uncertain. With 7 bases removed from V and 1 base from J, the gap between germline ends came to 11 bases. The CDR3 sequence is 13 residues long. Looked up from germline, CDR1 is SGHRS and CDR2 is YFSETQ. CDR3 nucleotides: TGCGCCAGCCGCTATCAGCGGAACACTGAAGCTTTCTTT. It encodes CASRYQRNTEAFF. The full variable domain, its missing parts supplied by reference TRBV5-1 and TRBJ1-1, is KAGVTQTPRYLIKTRGQQVTLSCSPISGHRSVSWYQQTPGQGLQFLFEYFSETQRNKGNFPGRFSGRQFSNSRSEMNVSTLELGDSALYLCASRYQRNTEAFFGQGTRLTVV.

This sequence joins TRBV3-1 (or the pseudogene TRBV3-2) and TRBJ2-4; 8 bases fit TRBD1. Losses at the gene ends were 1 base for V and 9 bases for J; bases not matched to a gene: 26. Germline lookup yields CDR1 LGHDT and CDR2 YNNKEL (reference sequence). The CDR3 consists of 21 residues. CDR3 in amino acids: CASSQGLGSKVRRQGKVIQYF. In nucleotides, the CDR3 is TGTGCCAGCAGCCAAGGTCTGGGGAGCAAAGTCCGAAGACAGGGGAAGGTCATTCAGTACTTC.

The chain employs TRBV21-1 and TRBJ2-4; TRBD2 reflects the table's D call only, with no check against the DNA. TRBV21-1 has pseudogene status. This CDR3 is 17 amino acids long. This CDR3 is CASSKVEAAQAKNIQYF. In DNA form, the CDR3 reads TGTGCCAGCAGCAAAGTGGAGGCCGCCCAAGCCAAAAACATTCAGTACTTC.